Below are 26 T cell receptor beta chains sequenced from a single sample in a study of long-term antiretroviral therapy in people with HIV. With survey level as its setting, the immunoSEQ assay was v3.0. Clones were read by immunoSEQ multiplex PCR, and TCRdb kept only the in-frame ones, dropping some. This table has some 13,000 clones, approximately 80% appearing once. The sequencing here drew on unsorted PBMCs, taken 3.2 years before starting antiretroviral therapy. The receptors were gathered from a man aged 35 to 55 with HIV.

This sequence joins TRBV7-2 and TRBJ1-4; D gene uncertain. Germline CDR1 SGHTA, CDR2 FQGNSA. The CDR3 contains 13 residues. V lost 5 bases and J 8 bases, leaving 12 bases between the germline ends. CDR3 protein: CASSLLGWEKLFF. The CDR3 nucleotides read TGTGCCAGCAGCCTGCTCGGGTGGGAAAAACTGTTTTTT.

The V gene is TRBV6-1, the J gene TRBJ1-4, with 7 bases aligning to TRBD1. CDR1 is MNHNS and CDR2 is SASEGT in the germline V gene. This CDR3 comprises 14 residues. V lost 2 bases, J lost 8 bases, and 5 bases stayed unmatched. The CDR3 coding sequence is TGTGCCAGCAGTGAAAAGGGCAGGGGGGAAAAACTGTTTTTT. It is translated as CASSEKGRGEKLFF.

The chain combines TRBV29-1 with TRBJ2-3; tentatively, D is TRBD1 (5 bases). Trimming took off 7 bases at V and 0 bases at J, with 20 bases between the two ends. The CDR3 is 16 amino acids. From germline, CDR1 is SQVTM and CDR2 ANQGSEA. Here the CDR3 reads CSAQGARRSSTDTQYF. CDR3 nucleotides: TGCAGCGCCCAAGGGGCCAGGCGGTCTAGCACAGATACGCAGTATTTT.

The chain combines TRBV5-1 with TRBJ2-6, with D unclear. This CDR3 contains 15 residues. V shed 3 bases and J shed 0 bases, with 7 bases lying between them. The germline V gene has CDR1 SGHRS and CDR2 YFSETQ. In nucleotides, the CDR3 is TGCGCCAGCAGCTCGGGTAGCTCTGGGGCCAACGTCCTGACTTTC. Amino acids: CASSSGSSGANVLTF. The whole variable domain, remainder taken from reference TRBV5-1 and TRBJ2-6, is KAGVTQTPRYLIKTRGQQVTLSCSPISGHRSVSWYQQTPGQGLQFLFEYFSETQRNKGNFPGRFSGRQFSNSRSEMNVSTLELGDSALYLCASSSGSSGANVLTFGAGSRLTVL.

The rearrangement uses TRBV5-1 and TRBJ2-1; unclear D gene. Germline V CDR1 and CDR2: SGHRS, YFSETQ. The CDR3 runs to 14 residues. The germline V and J ends were trimmed by 0 bases and 8 bases, with 12 bases remaining between them. Here the CDR3 reads CASSLGGVGDEQFF. DNA of the CDR3: TGCGCCAGCAGCTTGGGTGGGGTTGGGGATGAGCAGTTCTTC.

This clone was recorded a few times. The J gene is TRBJ1-6, the V gene TRBV7-9; 7 bases are shared with TRBD1. Germline trimming cut 5 bases from V and 11 bases from J; bases unmatched to any gene: 12. Germline values: CDR1 SEHNR, CDR2 FQNEAQ (reference sequence). The CDR3 is 15 amino acids. Here the CDR3 DNA reads TGTGCCAGCAGCCGCGACAGGGTCAAGGGGACACCCCTCCACTTT. Its protein product is CASSRDRVKGTPLHF.

The chain has TRBV10-2 and TRBJ2-1; weak D call: TRBD2 (7 bases). The CDR3 has 16 amino acids. V lost 0 bases and J lost 7, with 16 bases in between. Germline V CDR1 and CDR2: WSHSY, SAAADI. The CDR3: CASSESRGGALNEQFF. For the CDR3, the DNA is TGCGCCAGCAGTGAGTCAAGGGGGGGCGCATTGAATGAGCAGTTCTTC.

J is TRBJ2-5 and V is TRBV19, with a possible D match to TRBD1 (5 bases). The ends were cut back, 3 bases at V and 4 bases at J, with 15 bases in the middle. The CDR3 has 15 residues. In germline, CDR1 is LNHDA, CDR2 SQIVND (reference sequence). The DNA for the CDR3 is TGTGCCAGTAGTATCAACAGGTTCCCAGGAGAGACCCAGTACTTC. Encoded protein: CASSINRFPGETQYF.

This clone is labeled as medium-sized. The J gene is TRBJ1-1, the V gene TRBV29-1; D is uncertain. The germline CDR1 and CDR2 sequences are SQVTM and ANQGSEA. The V end lost 7 bases, the J end lost 1 base, and 7 bases lay between the germline ends. The CDR3 is 11 amino acids. CDR3: CSGSTNTEAFF. CDR3 DNA: TGCAGCGGCTCCACGAACACTGAAGCTTTCTTT.

The genes are TRBV6-4 and TRBJ2-7; D might be TRBD1 or TRBD2, each matching 7 bases. This CDR3 is built from 16 residues. Trimming shortened V by 5 bases and J by 2 bases, and 19 bases separated the two germline ends. Germline values: CDR1 MRHNA, CDR2 SNTAGT. DNA of the CDR3: TGTGCCAGCAGTCCCTCAGGGGGGGGGCAGACCTACGAGCAGTACTTC. This encodes CASSPSGGGQTYEQYF.

The chain links TRBV7-9 to TRBJ2-7; the D is unclear. CDR3 length equals 14 residues. In germline, CDR1 is SEHNR, CDR2 FQNEAQ (reference sequence). V lost 3 bases and J lost 2, with 11 bases in between. CDR3 DNA sequence: TGTGCCAGCAGCTTCACTATGGTACCCTACGAGCAGTACTTC. It specifies CASSFTMVPYEQYF.

The chain joins TRBV5-1 to TRBJ1-1, with D maybe TRBD1 (5 bases). CDR3 size: 15 residues. V lost 1 base and J 3 bases, leaving 13 bases between the germline ends. Germline V gene data show CDR1 as SGHRS and CDR2 as YFSETQ. CDR3 sequence reads: CASSLTQGGHTEAFF. The DNA of the CDR3 is TGCGCCAGCAGCTTGACCCAGGGAGGGCACACTGAAGCTTTCTTT.

The chain carries TRBV5-5 and TRBJ1-1, with D unresolved. V was shortened by 4 bases and J by 4 bases, with 8 bases between the two germline ends. This CDR3 has 12 residues. From germline, CDR1 is SGHKS and CDR2 YYEKEE (reference sequence). The CDR3 DNA reads TGTGCCAGCAGCCCTTGGGGCACTGAAGCTTTCTTT. This translates into CASSPWGTEAFF. Full variable domain (missing parts from reference TRBV5-5 and TRBJ1-1): DAGVTQSPTHLIKTRGQQVTLRCSPISGHKSVSWYQQVLGQGPQFIFQYYEKEERGRGNFPDRFSARQFPNYSSELNVNALLLGDSALYLCASSPWGTEAFFGQGTRLTVV.

This chain links TRBV2 with TRBJ2-3; D is ambiguous. This CDR3 has 13 amino acids. V gave up 1 base and J gave up 3 bases, with 5 bases separating them. The germline V gene has CDR1 SNHLY and CDR2 FYNNEI. In DNA, the CDR3 is TGTGCCAGCAGTGAAGAGGTAACAGATACGCAGTATTTT. It yields the protein CASSEEVTDTQYF.

This sequence joins TRBV4-2 and TRBJ2-7; perhaps TRBD2 as D (7 bases). Trimming left V 6 bases short and J 1 base short, with 13 bases between. The CDR3 consists of 14 residues. Germline values: CDR1 LGHNA, CDR2 YNFKEQ. In DNA, the CDR3 is TGTGCCAGCAGTCTAGGGGGGGGGTCCTACGAGCAGTACTTC. Translated, it gives CASSLGGGSYEQYF.

The V and J genes are TRBV2 and TRBJ2-7, with D maybe TRBD2 (6 bases). CDR3 length equals 14 residues. Germline CDR1 and CDR2: SNHLY and FYNNEI. V lost 7 bases and J lost 6, with 19 bases in between. The CDR3 loop reads CASTRQGLISEQYF. CDR3 in DNA: TGTGCCAGCACTCGGCAGGGACTGATTTCCGAGCAGTACTTC.

The V gene is TRBV13, the J gene TRBJ1-1; unclear D gene. V lost 2 bases, J lost 1 base, and 5 bases lay in between. Germline lookup yields CDR1 PRHDT and CDR2 FYEKMQ (reference sequence). The CDR3 has 13 residues. CDR3 coding DNA: TGTGCCAGCAGCTTAAAAAGGAACACTGAAGCTTTCTTT. Protein: CASSLKRNTEAFF.

The chain has TRBV5-4 and TRBJ2-3; 8 bases align to TRBD2. CDR3 length equals 15 residues. The germline CDR1 and CDR2 sequences are SGHNT and YYREEE (reference sequence). J gave up 1 base and V 0 bases, and 1 base lay outside the gene matches. The CDR3 protein is CASSLAGGGTDTQYF. The DNA for the CDR3 is TGTGCCAGCAGCTTGGCCGGGGGGGGCACAGATACGCAGTATTTT. Full variable domain (missing parts from reference TRBV5-4 and TRBJ2-3): ETGVTQSPTHLIKTRGQQVTLRCSSQSGHNTVSWYQQALGQGPQFIFQYYREEENGRGNFPPRFSGLQFPNYSSELNVNALELDDSALYLCASSLAGGGTDTQYFGPGTRLTVL.

The chain has TRBV15 and TRBJ2-1; TRBD2 matches 8 bases. The CDR3 loop spans 15 amino acids. Germline CDR1 and CDR2: LNHNV and YYDKDF (reference sequence). V shed 0 bases and J 6 bases; nucleotides not matched to a gene: 4. The CDR3 DNA reads TGTGCCACCAGCAGAGATTACCTAGCGGGCAATGAGCAGTTCTTC. It encodes CATSRDYLAGNEQFF.

This rearrangement joins TRBV2 to TRBJ1-1; D uncertain. Germline V gene data show CDR1 as SNHLY and CDR2 as FYNNEI. The CDR3 covers 12 residues. Trimming removed 4 bases at V and 7 bases at J, with 10 bases between. The CDR3 DNA sequence: TGTGCCAGCAGTGTGAGGCGGAATGAAGCTTTCTTT. Translated: CASSVRRNEAFF.

The gene calls are TRBV6-6 and TRBJ1-1; possibly TRBD1 for D (6 bases). Trimming stripped 6 bases from V and 5 bases from J, with 19 bases between. The CDR3 is 15 residues long. Germline CDR1 MNHNY, CDR2 SVGAGI (reference sequence). CDR3 in DNA: TGTGCCAGCAGAGGCGACGGGGGGCGGAGTACTGAAGCTTTCTTT. It encodes CASRGDGGRSTEAFF.

The chain is built from TRBV25-1 and TRBJ1-2; possibly TRBD1 for D (5 bases). V lost 2 bases and J 7 bases, leaving 14 bases between the germline ends. The CDR3 is made up of 14 amino acids. Germline values: CDR1 MGHDK, CDR2 SYGVNS. As DNA, the CDR3 is TGTGCCAGCAGTGAAGGGCTACTCCAGGGTGGCTACACCTTC. It is translated as CASSEGLLQGGYTF.

The chain has TRBV5-1 and TRBJ1-1, with D hard to call. This CDR3 comprises 11 residues. The germline V gene encodes CDR1 SGHRS and CDR2 YFSETQ. V shed 2 bases and J shed 4 bases, with 3 bases lying between them. The CDR3 spells CASSLGTEAFF. CDR3 DNA sequence: TGCGCCAGCAGCTTAGGCACTGAAGCTTTCTTT.

This rearrangement joins TRBV2 to TRBJ1-5; maybe TRBD1 (5 bases). In germline, CDR1 is SNHLY, CDR2 FYNNEI. This CDR3 has 15 amino acids. V lost 5 bases to trimming and J lost 7 bases, with 18 bases between them. The CDR3 reads CASSLTNSGGQPQHF. In DNA, the CDR3 is TGTGCCAGCAGTCTGACCAACTCGGGGGGACAGCCCCAGCATTTT.

The CDR3 here is CSASPRGEQYF. In DNA, the CDR3 is TGCAGTGCTAGTCCTCGGGGAGAGCAGTACTTC. The gene calls are TRBV20-1 and TRBJ2-7; perhaps TRBD2 as D (5 bases). This CDR3 contains 11 residues. V lost 3 bases, J lost 7 bases, and 10 bases lay in between. The germline V gene has CDR1 DFQATT and CDR2 SNEGSKA (reference sequence).

This chain connects TRBV25-1 to TRBJ1-6; 10 nucleotides match TRBD1. With 8 bases clipped from V and 6 bases from J, the junction kept 10 bases outside the gene matches. Germline CDR1 is MGHDK and CDR2 is SYGVNS. This CDR3 contains 16 residues. The CDR3 spells CASVPGQGIGNSPLHF. DNA of the CDR3: TGTGCCAGCGTTCCGGGACAGGGGATCGGTAATTCACCCCTCCACTTT.